These 10 T cell receptor beta chains were all obtained from the same sample, sequenced in a study of T cell repertoires in cytomegalovirus infection. TCRdb reprocessed the reads with MiXCR, giving one entry per CDR3 protein. Counted here are 550,000 to 700,000 distinct CDR3 sequences, 35% to 50% occurring once; the ten biggest clones make up 48%. Their cognate antigens are unknown. The sequences come from cultured PBMCs, collected from culture after CMV antigen stimulation. The receptors were sampled from a human donor in good health (CMV status not recorded). Some clones in this sample may be carry-over from other donors' samples.

The chain employs TRBV5-1 and TRBJ2-2; D possibly uses TRBD1 or TRBD2 (6 bases each). The CDR3 runs 17 residues. Germline lookup yields CDR1 SGHRS and CDR2 YFSETQ. V was shortened by 4 bases and J by 4 bases, with 20 bases between the two germline ends. Here the CDR3 reads CASSPSPGGAGTGELFF. CDR3 nucleotides: TGCGCCAGCAGCCCGAGCCCCGGGGGCGCGGGCACCGGGGAGCTGTTTTTT.

In its sample, this clonotype was seen a few times. The chain combines TRBV5-4 with TRBJ2-3; D is undetermined. The V gene lost 2 bases and the J gene lost 7 bases, with 5 bases spanning the gap. The germline CDR1 and CDR2 sequences are SGHNT and YYREEE (reference sequence). The CDR3 is 11 amino acids. CDR3 loop: CASSLENTQYF. CDR3 nucleotides: TGTGCCAGCAGCTTAGAAAATACGCAGTATTTT. The whole variable domain, remainder taken from reference TRBV5-4 and TRBJ2-3, is ETGVTQSPTHLIKTRGQQVTLRCSSQSGHNTVSWYQQALGQGPQFIFQYYREEENGRGNFPPRFSGLQFPNYSSELNVNALELDDSALYLCASSLENTQYFGPGTRLTVL.

This clonotype came up many times. At one end, the junction sequence differs from germline, possibly due to a read error. The chain couples TRBV7-9 to TRBJ2-1, with TRBD2 as a possible D gene (6 bases). Germline V gene data show CDR1 as SEHNR and CDR2 as FQNEAQ (reference sequence). The CDR3 runs to 16 residues. CDR3 protein: CGSSRRVGSVGWEQFF. The DNA of the CDR3 is TGTGGCAGCAGCCGAAGGGTCGGGAGCGTTGGGTGGGAGCAGTTCTTC.

The V and J genes are TRBV10-3 and TRBJ2-3; D might be TRBD2 (6 bases). The V gene lost 6 bases and the J gene lost 1 base, with 11 bases spanning the gap. Germline V CDR1 and CDR2: ENHRY, SYGVKD. This CDR3 is 14 amino acids long. CDR3 residues: CAIRTTGGTDTQYF. The CDR3 DNA follows: TGTGCCATCAGGACCACGGGAGGCACAGATACGCAGTATTTT.

The V call is TRBV20-1, the J call TRBJ2-7, with a weak D call TRBD1 (6 bases). Germline V gene lookup returns CDR1 DFQATT and CDR2 SNEGSKA (reference sequence). Trimming took 3 bases from V and 0 from J, leaving 9 bases between them. The CDR3 runs 13 residues. CDR3 sequence (DNA): TGCAGTGCTAGGGGGGCAAGCTCCTACGAGCAGTACTTC. Its translation is CSARGASSYEQYF.

V gene TRBV7-2 combines with J gene TRBJ1-6; TRBD1 aligns across 8 bases. CDR1 and CDR2 from the germline V gene are SGHTA and FQGNSA. The CDR3 sequence is 18 residues long. V lost 3 bases and J lost 2; bases outside the gene matches: 9. CDR3 protein: CASSLHHGQGPYNSPLHF. DNA for the CDR3: TGTGCCAGCAGCTTGCACCACGGACAGGGCCCCTATAATTCACCCCTCCACTTT.

The J gene is TRBJ2-1, the V gene TRBV7-2, with 9 positions matching TRBD2. The CDR3 length is 15 residues. CDR1 is SGHTA and CDR2 is FQGNSA in the germline V gene. V trimming: 5 bases; J trimming: 5 bases; junction bases outside the gene matches: 7. The CDR3 DNA reads as TGTGCCAGCAGCCCGAGACTAGCGGAGAACAATGAGCAGTTCTTC. Translation: CASSPRLAENNEQFF.

The V call is TRBV7-4, the J call TRBJ1-6, with 8 bases aligning to TRBD1. The V gene end was trimmed by 5 bases and the J gene end by 7 bases; junction bases not matched to a gene: 10. In germline, CDR1 is SGHVT, CDR2 SQSDAQ. The CDR3 loop spans 16 amino acids. The CDR3 sequence: CASSPPGQGMNSPLHF. CDR3 in DNA: TGTGCCAGCAGCCCCCCCGGACAGGGCATGAATTCACCCCTCCACTTT.

The chain combines TRBV11-3 with TRBJ2-1; 8 bases align to TRBD2. Germline V gene lookup returns CDR1 SGHNT and CDR2 YENEEA. The CDR3 extends over 15 amino acids. The ends lost 5 bases at V and 7 bases at J; junction bases unmatched: 10. The CDR3 reads CASSPGLGVTNEQFF. The CDR3 DNA reads as TGTGCCAGCAGCCCGGGACTAGGGGTTACGAATGAGCAGTTCTTC. The full variable domain, rest sourced from reference TRBV11-3 and TRBJ2-1, is EAGVVQSPRYKIIEKKQPVAFWCNPISGHNTLYWYLQNLGQGPELLIRYENEEAVDDSQLPKDRFSAERLKGVDSTLKIQPAELGDSAVYLCASSPGLGVTNEQFFGPGTRLTVL.

The V gene is TRBV12-3 or TRBV12-4, the J gene TRBJ2-2; D ambiguous. Trimming left V 5 bases short and J 7 bases short, with 5 bases between. The CDR3 consists of 11 residues. The CDR3: CASSKGGELFF. The CDR3 nucleotides read TGTGCCAGCAGTAAAGGCGGGGAGCTGTTTTTT.